The present T cell receptor (beta chain) was sequenced within a study of cytomegalovirus exposure and HLA in healthy donors. V was clipped by 2 bases and J by 2 bases, with 9 bases between them. Germline V gene sequence: CDR1 MDHEN, CDR2 SYDVKM. The CDR3 covers 14 residues. The PCR made use of 60 Vbeta and 13 Jbeta primers. Measured with immunoSEQ multiplex PCR; TCRdb has only the in-frame clones, and not every one. The table includes some 90,000 clones, about 81% detected once. Sequencing was performed on PBMCs. This TCR came from a middle-aged man in good health and CMV-seronegative. The rearrangement joins TRBV28 to TRBJ2-5; the D is unclear. In DNA form, the CDR3 reads TGTGCCAGCAGTTTAGTACAGAAACAAGAGACCCAGTACTTC. Translated: CASSLVQKQETQYF.